This T cell receptor beta chain is drawn from a study of T cell responses to AZD1222 COVID-19 vaccine. Study findings and constraints: After two AZD1222 doses, spike-specific TCR breadth and depth rose versus day 0.

Only in-frame clones appear in the TCRdb table, and some are missing; sequencing was by immunoSEQ multiplex PCR. The data hold roughly 130,000 clones, with 94% observed a single time. Remarks on this clone: Antigen specificity is unknown.

The material sequenced was peripheral blood, taken on day 0 of AZD1222 vaccination. The clonotype was recovered from an adult in good health.

CDR3 DNA sequence: TGTGCCAGCAGCCTCGGGGCAGCAGCGAATCCCTACGAGCAGTACTTC. It encodes CASSLGAAANPYEQYF. The J gene is TRBJ2-7, the V gene TRBV5-4; D possibly matches TRBD1 or TRBD2 (5 bases each). The CDR3 is 16 amino acids. Trimming pared 4 bases from V and 2 bases from J, leaving 19 bases between. Germline-derived CDR1 and CDR2 are SGHNT and YYREEE (reference sequence).